The 5 T cell receptor beta chains presented below share a single source sample, sequenced in a study of PD-1 blockade in mismatch repair-deficient tumors. This table comes from immunoSEQ multiplex PCR, and its TCRdb copy is limited to in-frame clones, with some not included. This sample carries approximately 79,000 clones, roughly 80% of them seen once, and the ten largest clones take about 6%. The specimen comprised peripheral blood, sampled 44 weeks after starting pembrolizumab. These receptors all come from an adult with mismatch repair-deficient cancer.

This clone has only a few counts. This chain links TRBV7-2 with TRBJ1-4; the D is unclear. Trimming removed 5 bases at V and 5 bases at J, with 12 bases between. This CDR3 region has 14 residues. Germline V gene lookup returns CDR1 SGHTA and CDR2 FQGNSA. The CDR3 protein is CASSPGNANEKLFF. The CDR3 nucleotides are TGTGCCAGCAGCCCCGGGAATGCGAATGAAAAACTGTTTTTT.

The chain has TRBV5-5 and TRBJ1-3, with D possibly TRBD1 on 6 matching bases. Looked up from germline, CDR1 is SGHKS and CDR2 is YYEKEE (reference sequence). Between the trimmed V and J ends, which lost 4 bases and 4 bases, there was a span of 12 bases. The CDR3 is made up of 14 amino acids. Here the CDR3 reads CASSMGTNGNTIYF. In DNA, the CDR3 is TGTGCCAGCAGCATGGGGACAAACGGAAACACCATATATTTT.

J is TRBJ1-5 and V is TRBV19; D is unresolved. The CDR3 spans 12 residues. Between the trimmed V and J ends, which lost 6 bases and 3 bases, there was a span of 6 bases. From germline, CDR1 is LNHDA and CDR2 SQIVND (reference sequence). CDR3 protein: CASRGYNQPQHF. CDR3 DNA: TGTGCCAGTAGGGGGTACAATCAGCCCCAGCATTTT.

This chain uses TRBV27 with TRBJ2-2, with D perhaps TRBD1 (6 bases). Germline CDR1 reads MNHEY; CDR2 reads SMNVEV (reference sequence). The CDR3 has 13 amino acids. The ends were cut back, 8 bases at V and 6 bases at J, with 13 bases in the middle. The CDR3 sequence: CASLKGDPGELFF. In nucleotides, the CDR3 is TGTGCCAGCCTCAAGGGGGATCCCGGGGAGCTGTTTTTT.

The rearrangement joins TRBV19 to TRBJ2-5; TRBD2 matches 13 bases. Germline trimming cut 5 bases from V and 13 bases from J; bases unmatched to any gene: 7. CDR3 size: 13 residues. CDR1 is LNHDA, CDR2 SQIVND, per germline (reference sequence). CDR3 DNA: TGTGCCAGTAGTTCCGGGACTAGCGGGATTGTGTACTTC. Translation gives CASSSGTSGIVYF.